This entry lists 20 T cell receptor beta chains sequenced from one sample in a study of response to subunit inactivated influenza vaccine. One entry per CDR3 protein, called by TCRdb with MiXCR from the RT-PCR reads. The sample holds hundreds of thousands of distinct CDR3 sequences; approximately 14% are singletons and the top ten take less than 7%. This specimen consisted of PBMCs from blood, obtained approximately 15 days before vaccination. All receptors derive from a man aged 45-60 years who received an inactivated influenza vaccine.

For this clonotype: At one end the junction does not follow the germline gene, possibly because of a read error. The DNA for the CDR3 is TGTGCCCGCAGCCCTCTTCCGGGGACCCGGGACAGGGCCACAGATACGCAGTATTTT. Encoded protein: CARSPLPGTRDRATDTQYF. The chain joins TRBV2 to TRBJ2-3; 9 bases align to TRBD1. The CDR3 covers 19 residues. CDR1 and CDR2 from the germline V gene are SNHLY and FYNNEI.

V usage is TRBV7-8 and J usage is TRBJ2-4; 7 bases are shared with TRBD1. From germline, CDR1 is SGHVS and CDR2 FQNEAQ. This CDR3 is 16 amino acids long. V lost 6 bases to trimming and J lost 2 bases; unmatched junction nucleotides: 10. The CDR3 sequence: CASSNDRVLTKNIQYF. CDR3 DNA: TGTGCCAGCAGTAACGACAGGGTGTTAACCAAAAACATTCAGTACTTC.

The rearrangement joins TRBV30 to TRBJ2-3; D possibly matches TRBD1 or TRBD2 (6 bases each). The germline CDR1 and CDR2 sequences are GTSNPN and SVGIG (reference sequence). V was pared by 5 bases and J by 0 bases, with 21 bases between. CDR3 length: 17 amino acids. The CDR3 region is CAWAGGTTWGSTDTQYF. For the CDR3, the DNA is TGTGCCTGGGCGGGCGGGACAACCTGGGGTAGCACAGATACGCAGTATTTT.

This clonotype was picked up a small number of times. The chain has TRBV25-1 and TRBJ2-1; 8 bases line up with TRBD1. The CDR3 has 12 residues. V lost 9 bases, J lost 9 bases, and 7 bases stayed unmatched. Germline lookup yields CDR1 MGHDK and CDR2 SYGVNS. CDR3 sequence (DNA): TGTGCCAGTCTGGACAGGGTGAGTGAGCAGTTCTTC. It codes for CASLDRVSEQFF.

There are a few counts of this clonotype. The gene calls are TRBV6-2 or TRBV6-3 and TRBJ2-3, with 13 bases identical to TRBD2. Per the germline V gene, CDR1 is MNHEY and CDR2 is SVGEGT. The V segment lost 0 bases and the J segment 1 base; nucleotides outside the gene matches: 16. The CDR3 consists of 22 residues. DNA of the CDR3: TGTGCCAGCAGTTACTCGAGACGGGGTCTACTAGCGGGAGGGCCGGGCACAGATACGCAGTATTTT. Translating it yields CASSYSRRGLLAGGPGTDTQYF.

Only a few counts were recorded for this clonotype. This CDR3 reads CASRVKRSLTTGELFF. Written as DNA, the CDR3 is TGTGCCAGCAGGGTTAAGCGGTCCCTTACTACCGGGGAGCTGTTTTTT. The chain uses TRBV5-6 and TRBJ2-2; D is perhaps TRBD2 (5 bases). Trimming pared 5 bases from V and 5 bases from J, leaving 19 bases between. This CDR3 is 16 amino acids long. CDR1 is SGHDT, CDR2 YYEEEE, per germline.

The chain couples TRBV2 to TRBJ1-2; D unclear. The CDR3 sequence is 15 residues long. The germline V and J ends were trimmed by 3 bases and 0 bases, with 11 bases remaining between them. Germline CDR1 reads SNHLY; CDR2 reads FYNNEI. The CDR3 sequence is CASSDPAGANYGYTF. The CDR3 DNA sequence: TGTGCCAGCAGTGACCCCGCAGGAGCTAACTATGGCTACACCTTC.

V is TRBV30 and J is TRBJ2-7, with TRBD2 matching 15 bases. The germline V gene encodes CDR1 GTSNPN and CDR2 SVGIG (reference sequence). The CDR3 consists of 14 residues. Germline trimming cut 3 bases from V and 3 bases from J; bases unmatched to any gene: 0. In nucleotides, the CDR3 is TGTGCCTGGAGGGGACTAGCGGGAGGCTACGAGCAGTACTTC. Protein: CAWRGLAGGYEQYF.

This clonotype showed up many times. This chain uses TRBV24-1 with TRBJ2-2; D not certain. Germline CDR1 KGHDR, CDR2 SFDVKD. The V and J ends lost 2 bases and 5 bases respectively, with 5 bases between them. CDR3 size: 13 residues. In nucleotides, the CDR3 is TGTGCCACCAGTGATTCGGTAACCGGGGAGCTGTTTTTT. This translates into CATSDSVTGELFF.

This clonotype has just a few counts. This chain joins TRBV12-3 or TRBV12-4 and TRBJ1-1; a weak D match, TRBD1 (5 bases). V dropped 4 bases and J dropped 4 bases, with 13 bases sitting between them. There are 14 residues in the CDR3. The CDR3 coding sequence is TGTGCCAGCAGTTGGGGGGGGTCGAGCACTGAAGCTTTCTTT. Amino acid sequence: CASSWGGSSTEAFF.

The J gene is TRBJ2-6, the V gene TRBV14; 7 bases map to TRBD1. Germline V gives CDR1 SGHDN, CDR2 FVKESK. V was clipped by 0 bases and J by 9 bases; unmatched bases: 2. This CDR3 spans 14 amino acids. CDR3 nucleotides: TGTGCCAGCAGCCAAGATAGGACAGGCAACGTCCTGACTTTC. This codes for CASSQDRTGNVLTF.

V is TRBV4-3 and J is TRBJ1-5, with 9 positions matching TRBD1. CDR3 length equals 14 residues. The trim removed 0 bases at V and 10 bases at J, leaving 4 bases unmatched. The germline gives CDR1 LGHNA, CDR2 YSLEER. The CDR3 sequence: CASSQDWDRAPQHF. The CDR3 nucleotides are TGCGCCAGCAGCCAAGATTGGGACAGGGCACCCCAGCATTTT.

This clonotype has more than one count but fewer than ten. The V call is TRBV5-1, the J call TRBJ2-7; TRBD1 aligns across 11 bases. Germline CDR1 is SGHRS and CDR2 is YFSETQ. This CDR3 is built from 17 residues. V was clipped by 0 bases and J by 2 bases; unmatched bases: 7. CDR3 nucleotide sequence: TGCGCCAGCAGCTTGGTCCCAGGGGGACAGGGGGCCTACGAGCAGTACTTC. Amino acids: CASSLVPGGQGAYEQYF.

This clonotype was counted between two and nine times. The V gene is TRBV5-1, the J gene TRBJ1-5; D may be TRBD1 (6 bases). This CDR3 is 15 amino acids long. The V gene lost 0 bases and the J gene lost 3 bases, with 10 bases spanning the gap. Germline V gives CDR1 SGHRS, CDR2 YFSETQ. CDR3: CASSLAGVLNQPQHF. The CDR3 coding sequence is TGCGCCAGCAGCTTGGCAGGGGTTCTCAATCAGCCCCAGCATTTT.

Ten or more counts support this clonotype. The genes are TRBV5-1 and TRBJ2-2, with 13 nucleotides matching TRBD2. With V trimmed by 5 bases and J by 0 bases, 7 bases remained unmatched. The CDR3 has 18 amino acids. Germline CDR1 and CDR2: SGHRS and YFSETQ. CDR3 sequence: CASRTGLAGTSNTGELFF. The CDR3 DNA sequence: TGCGCCAGCAGAACGGGACTAGCGGGAACATCGAACACCGGGGAGCTGTTTTTT.

This chain connects TRBV12-3 or TRBV12-4 to TRBJ2-5, with D possibly matching TRBD2 (5 bases). V lost 5 bases and J lost 5, with 15 bases in between. CDR3 length: 14 residues. The CDR3 nucleotides are TGTGCCAGCAGTCCCCCCCGGGGATCCGAGACCCAGTACTTC. It codes for CASSPPRGSETQYF.

The J gene is TRBJ1-1, the V gene TRBV30; 7 bases align to TRBD1. V dropped 5 bases and J dropped 1; count of bases not matched to a gene: 4. The CDR3 consists of 13 residues. Germline V lookup: CDR1 GTSNPN, CDR2 SVGIG (reference sequence). The CDR3 DNA reads as TGTGCCTGGGAAAGGACAGGGAACACTGAAGCTTTCTTT. Its protein product is CAWERTGNTEAFF.

The chain recombines TRBV7-9 with TRBJ1-5; 7 bases are shared with TRBD1. The CDR3 runs to 16 residues. Unmatched junction bases numbered 11, after V lost 5 bases and J lost 4 bases. The V gene's germline CDR1 is SEHNR and CDR2 FQNEAQ (reference sequence). The DNA for the CDR3 is TGTGCCAGCAGCGCCGGGGGGACAGATCTAAATCAGCCCCAGCATTTT. Protein: CASSAGGTDLNQPQHF.

This clonotype appeared many times. This chain links TRBV28 with TRBJ1-5, with D hard to call. The CDR3 consists of 15 residues. Trimming took off 6 bases at V and 6 bases at J, with 18 bases between the two ends. Germline assignment: CDR1 MDHEN and CDR2 SYDVKM. The CDR3 loop reads CASSPPLGEIQPQHF. CDR3 nucleotide sequence: TGTGCCAGCAGCCCGCCCCTCGGGGAGATTCAGCCCCAGCATTTT.

This clonotype was seen only a few times. The chain uses TRBV2 and TRBJ1-2; no definite D call. CDR1 is SNHLY and CDR2 is FYNNEI in the germline V gene. V lost 3 bases to trimming and J lost 0 bases, with 8 bases between them. The CDR3 runs to 14 residues. CDR3 nucleotide sequence: TGTGCCAGCAGTGAGTTGGTCCCTAACTATGGCTACACCTTC. Amino acid sequence: CASSELVPNYGYTF.